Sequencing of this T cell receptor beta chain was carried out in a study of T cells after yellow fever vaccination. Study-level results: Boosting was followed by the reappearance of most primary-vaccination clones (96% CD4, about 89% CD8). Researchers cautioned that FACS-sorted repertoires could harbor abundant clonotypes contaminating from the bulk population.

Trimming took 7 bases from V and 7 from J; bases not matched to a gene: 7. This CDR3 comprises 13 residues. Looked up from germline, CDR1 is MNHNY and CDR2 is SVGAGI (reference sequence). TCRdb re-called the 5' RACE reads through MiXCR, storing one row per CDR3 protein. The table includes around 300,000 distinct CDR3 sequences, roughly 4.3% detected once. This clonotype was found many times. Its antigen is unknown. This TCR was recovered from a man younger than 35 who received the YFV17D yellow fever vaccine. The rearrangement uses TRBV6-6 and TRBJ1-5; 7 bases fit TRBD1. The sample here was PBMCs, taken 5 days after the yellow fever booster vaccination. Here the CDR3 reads CASTRQGRQPQHF. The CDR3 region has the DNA TGTGCCAGCACAAGACAGGGTAGGCAGCCCCAGCATTTT.